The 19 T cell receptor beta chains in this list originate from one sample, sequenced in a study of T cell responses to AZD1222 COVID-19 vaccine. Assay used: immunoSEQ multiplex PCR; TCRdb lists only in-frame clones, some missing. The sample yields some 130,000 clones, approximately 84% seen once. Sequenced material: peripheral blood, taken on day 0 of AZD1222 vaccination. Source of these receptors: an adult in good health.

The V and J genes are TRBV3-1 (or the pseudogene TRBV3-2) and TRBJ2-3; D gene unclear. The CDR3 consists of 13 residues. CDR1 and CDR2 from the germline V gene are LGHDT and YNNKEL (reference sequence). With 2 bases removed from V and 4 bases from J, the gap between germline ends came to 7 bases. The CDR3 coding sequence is TGTGCCAGCAGCCAAATCACCGCAGATACGCAGTATTTT. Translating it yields CASSQITADTQYF.

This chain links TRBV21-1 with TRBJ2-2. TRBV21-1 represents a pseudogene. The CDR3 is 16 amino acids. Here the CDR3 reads CASTLSVIVGTGELFF. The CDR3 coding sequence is TGTGCCAGCACCCTCAGTGTTATAGTAGGGACCGGGGAGCTGTTTTTT.

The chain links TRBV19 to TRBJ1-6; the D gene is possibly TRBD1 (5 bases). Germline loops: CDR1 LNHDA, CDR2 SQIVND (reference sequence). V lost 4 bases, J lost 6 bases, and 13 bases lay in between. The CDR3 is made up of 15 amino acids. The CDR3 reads CASSTYRDFNSPLHF. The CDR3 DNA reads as TGTGCCAGTAGTACCTACCGGGACTTTAATTCACCCCTCCACTTT.

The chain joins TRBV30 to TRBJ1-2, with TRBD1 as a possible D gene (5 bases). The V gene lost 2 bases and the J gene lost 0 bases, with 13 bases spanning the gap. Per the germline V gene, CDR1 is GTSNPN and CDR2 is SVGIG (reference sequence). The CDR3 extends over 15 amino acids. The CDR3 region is CAWSRWGKTNYGYTF. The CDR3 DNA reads TGTGCCTGGAGTAGGTGGGGGAAGACTAACTATGGCTACACCTTC.

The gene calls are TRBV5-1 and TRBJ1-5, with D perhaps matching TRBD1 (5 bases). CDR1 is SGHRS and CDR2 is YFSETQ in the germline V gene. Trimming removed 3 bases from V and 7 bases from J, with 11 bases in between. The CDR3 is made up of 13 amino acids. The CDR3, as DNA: TGCGCCAGCAGCTCGCAAGGGGAGCAGCCCCAGCATTTT. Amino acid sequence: CASSSQGEQPQHF.

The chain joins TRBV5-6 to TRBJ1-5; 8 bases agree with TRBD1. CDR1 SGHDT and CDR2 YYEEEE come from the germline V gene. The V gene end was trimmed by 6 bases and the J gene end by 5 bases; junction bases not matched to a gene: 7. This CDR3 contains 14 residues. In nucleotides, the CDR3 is TGTGCCAGCAACACTCGCAGGGGGCATCAGCCCCAGCATTTT. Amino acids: CASNTRRGHQPQHF. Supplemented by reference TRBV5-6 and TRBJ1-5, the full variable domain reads DAGVTQSPTHLIKTRGQQVTLRCSPKSGHDTVSWYQQALGQGPQFIFQYYEEEERQRGNFPDRFSGHQFPNYSSELNVNALLLGDSALYLCASNTRRGHQPQHFGDGTRLSIL.

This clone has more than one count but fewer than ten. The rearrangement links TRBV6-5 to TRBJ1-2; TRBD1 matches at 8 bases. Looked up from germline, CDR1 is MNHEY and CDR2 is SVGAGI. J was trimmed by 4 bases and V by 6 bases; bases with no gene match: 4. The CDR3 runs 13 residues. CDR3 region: CASRGDRLYGYTF. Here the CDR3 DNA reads TGTGCCAGCAGGGGGGACAGGCTCTATGGCTACACCTTC.

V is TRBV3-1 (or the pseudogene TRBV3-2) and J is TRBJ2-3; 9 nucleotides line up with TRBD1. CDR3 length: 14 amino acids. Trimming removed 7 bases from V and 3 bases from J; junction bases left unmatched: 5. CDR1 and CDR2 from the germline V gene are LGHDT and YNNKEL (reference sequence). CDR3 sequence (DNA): TGTGCCAGCAACCGACAGGGGGGGACAGATACGCAGTATTTT. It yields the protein CASNRQGGTDTQYF.

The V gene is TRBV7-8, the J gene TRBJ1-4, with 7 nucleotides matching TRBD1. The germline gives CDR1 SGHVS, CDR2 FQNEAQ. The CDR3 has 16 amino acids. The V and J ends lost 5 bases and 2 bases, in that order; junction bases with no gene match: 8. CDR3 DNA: TGTGCCAGCAGCCCAGGGGGGTATCGTACTAATGAAAAACTGTTTTTT. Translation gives CASSPGGYRTNEKLFF. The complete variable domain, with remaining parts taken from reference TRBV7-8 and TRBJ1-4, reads GAGVSQSPRYKVAKRGQDVALRCDPISGHVSLFWYQQALGQGPEFLTYFQNEAQLDKSGLPSDRFFAERPEGSVSTLKIQRTQQEDSAVYLCASSPGGYRTNEKLFFGSGTQLSVL.

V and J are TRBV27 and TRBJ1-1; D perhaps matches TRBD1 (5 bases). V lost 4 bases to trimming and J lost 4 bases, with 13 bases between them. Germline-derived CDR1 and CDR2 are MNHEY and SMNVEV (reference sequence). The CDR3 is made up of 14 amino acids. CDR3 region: CASSSPGRGTEAFF. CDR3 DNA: TGTGCCAGCAGTTCCCCCGGGAGGGGCACTGAAGCTTTCTTT.

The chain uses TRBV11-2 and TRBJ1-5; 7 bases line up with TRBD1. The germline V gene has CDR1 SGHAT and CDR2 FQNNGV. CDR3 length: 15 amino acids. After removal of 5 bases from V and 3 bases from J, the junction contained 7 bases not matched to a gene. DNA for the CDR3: TGTGCCAGCAGCGTCGACAGGGTGCCCAATCAGCCCCAGCATTTT. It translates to CASSVDRVPNQPQHF.

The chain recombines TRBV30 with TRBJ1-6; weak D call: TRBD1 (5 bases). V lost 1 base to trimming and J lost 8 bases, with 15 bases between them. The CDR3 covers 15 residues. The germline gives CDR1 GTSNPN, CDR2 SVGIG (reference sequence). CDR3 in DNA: TGTGCCTGGAGTGGTCCCCGGCAGGGCGATTCACCCCTCCACTTT. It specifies CAWSGPRQGDSPLHF.

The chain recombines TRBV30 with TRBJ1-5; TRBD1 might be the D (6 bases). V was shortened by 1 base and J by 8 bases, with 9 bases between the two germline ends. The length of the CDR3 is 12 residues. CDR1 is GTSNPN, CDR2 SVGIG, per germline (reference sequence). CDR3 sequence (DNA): TGTGCCTGGAGTGGCAGGGGAAAGCCCCAGCATTTT. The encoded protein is CAWSGRGKPQHF.

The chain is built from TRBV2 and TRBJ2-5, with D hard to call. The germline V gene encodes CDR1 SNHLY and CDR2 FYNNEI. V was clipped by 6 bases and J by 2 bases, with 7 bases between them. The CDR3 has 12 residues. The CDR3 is CASRATQETQYF. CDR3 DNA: TGTGCCAGCAGGGCTACACAAGAGACCCAGTACTTC.

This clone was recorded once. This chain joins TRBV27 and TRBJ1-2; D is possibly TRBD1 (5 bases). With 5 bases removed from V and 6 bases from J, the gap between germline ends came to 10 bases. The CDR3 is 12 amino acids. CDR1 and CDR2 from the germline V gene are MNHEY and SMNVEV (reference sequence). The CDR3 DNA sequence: TGTGCCAGCAGTAAACGAGGGGATGGCTACACCTTC. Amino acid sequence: CASSKRGDGYTF.

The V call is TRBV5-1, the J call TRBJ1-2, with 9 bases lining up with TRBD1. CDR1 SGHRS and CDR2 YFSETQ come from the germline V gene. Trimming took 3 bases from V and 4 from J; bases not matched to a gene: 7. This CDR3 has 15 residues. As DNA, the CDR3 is TGCGCCAGCAGCTACTCGACAGGGGGGACCTATGGCTACACCTTC. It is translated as CASSYSTGGTYGYTF.

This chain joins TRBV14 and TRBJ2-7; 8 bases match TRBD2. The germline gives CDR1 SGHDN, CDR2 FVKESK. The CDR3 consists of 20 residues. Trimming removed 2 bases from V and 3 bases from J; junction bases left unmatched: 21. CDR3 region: CASSQWRGLSGGPGLYEQYF. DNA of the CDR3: TGTGCCAGCAGCCAATGGCGGGGGCTAAGCGGGGGCCCCGGGCTCTACGAGCAGTACTTC.

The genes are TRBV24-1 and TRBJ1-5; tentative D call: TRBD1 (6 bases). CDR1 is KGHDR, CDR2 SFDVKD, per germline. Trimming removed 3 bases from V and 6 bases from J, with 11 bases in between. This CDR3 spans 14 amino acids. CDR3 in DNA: TGTGCCACCAGTGATCCTAACAGGGCTCAGCCCCAGCATTTT. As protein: CATSDPNRAQPQHF.

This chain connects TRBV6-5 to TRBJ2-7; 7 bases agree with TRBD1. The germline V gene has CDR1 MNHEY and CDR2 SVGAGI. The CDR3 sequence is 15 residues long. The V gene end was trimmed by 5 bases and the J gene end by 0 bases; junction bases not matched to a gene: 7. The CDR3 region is CASSPTGATSYEQYF. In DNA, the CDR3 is TGTGCCAGCAGTCCAACAGGGGCAACCTCCTACGAGCAGTACTTC.